This TCR beta chain was captured by sequencing in a study of blood T cell repertoires in COVID-19. About the research overall: There were acute and convalescent COVID-19 samples, and they came from the United States, Italy and Spain.

Trimming removed 6 bases from V and 4 bases from J; junction bases left unmatched: 10. Germline lookup yields CDR1 MNHEY and CDR2 SVGAGI. CDR3 length equals 15 residues. Only in-frame clones appear in the TCRdb table, and some are missing; sequencing was by immunoSEQ multiplex PCR. The sample includes roughly 36,000 clones, 65% to 90% of them seen just once. The source is a human donor in a cohort sampled during active COVID-19. The gene calls are TRBV6-5 and TRBJ2-7, with 9 bases aligning to TRBD2. Sequenced: peripheral blood. CDR3 loop: CASRGVSGGQYEQYF. The CDR3 coding sequence is TGTGCCAGCAGAGGGGTTAGCGGGGGACAATACGAGCAGTACTTC.